These T cell receptor beta chains were read from a single sample in a study of cytomegalovirus exposure and HLA in healthy donors. Using immunoSEQ multiplex PCR, the repertoire was profiled, and TCRdb retains in-frame clones only, with some absent. The sample yields 160,000 or so clones, approximately 87% seen once. The material sequenced was PBMCs. Receptors were obtained from a woman aged 25-40 years in good health and CMV-seronegative. The CDR3 runs from the conserved cysteine through the conserved F or W. Fields, in order: CDR3 protein, CDR3 DNA, clone size, V gene, J gene, D gene. A D gene is named only where the DNA matches it firmly. Expanded clones are given a class, and other clones once, few, many or no size at all.

CASSQDTWGGGNTIYF	TGCGCCAGCAGCCAAGACACTTGGGGGGGAGGAAACACCATATATTTT	-	TRBV4-1	TRBJ1-3	-
CASRLDRNTEAFF	TGCGCCAGCCGCCTGGACAGGAACACTGAAGCTTTCTTT	-	TRBV5-1	TRBJ1-1	-
CASARDFSYEQYF	TGTGCCAGCGCCCGGGACTTTTCCTACGAGCAGTACTTC	-	TRBV6-5	TRBJ2-7	-
CAWSPGRGDNEQFF	TGTGCCTGGAGCCCTGGGCGGGGGGACAATGAGCAGTTCTTC	-	TRBV30	TRBJ2-1	TRBD2
CASSVVRASGGEIQYF	TGTGCCAGCAGTGTGGTCCGGGCTAGCGGGGGGGAAATTCAGTACTTC	-	TRBV6-1	TRBJ2-4	TRBD2
CASRQGLGEQYF	TGTGCCAGCAGACAGGGGCTAGGGGAGCAGTACTTC	once	TRBV19	TRBJ2-7	TRBD1
CATSRGRGGGTGELFF	TGTGCCACCAGCAGGGGTCGGGGAGGAGGGACCGGGGAGCTGTTTTTT	-	TRBV15	TRBJ2-2	-
CASSIDLASTNEKLFF	TGTGCCAGTAGTATAGATCTGGCCTCAACTAATGAAAAACTGTTTTTT	-	TRBV19	TRBJ1-4	-
CAWSPWGGPDGYTF	TGTGCCTGGAGCCCTTGGGGGGGGCCGGATGGCTACACCTTC	-	TRBV30	TRBJ1-2	-
CASSFTSGGGSYNEQFF	TGTGCCAGCAGCTTTACTAGCGGGGGGGGCTCCTACAATGAGCAGTTCTTC	-	TRBV5-4	TRBJ2-1	TRBD2
CASRRLAGGRETQYF	TGTGCCAGCAGAAGACTAGCGGGGGGGCGGGAGACCCAGTACTTC	-	TRBV27	TRBJ2-5	TRBD2
CASSLQRTINYGYTF	TGTGCCAGCAGCTTACAACGGACAATTAACTATGGCTACACCTTC	-	TRBV7-2	TRBJ1-2	-
CASSPGTGYSPLHF	TGTGCCAGCAGCCCCGGGACAGGGTATTCACCCCTCCACTTT	-	TRBV11-2	TRBJ1-6	TRBD1
CASTVGSGIQYF	TGTGCCAGCACTGTCGGGTCGGGCATTCAGTACTTC	-	TRBV2	TRBJ2-4	-
CASSQERGAGALQETQYF	TGTGCCAGCAGCCAAGAAAGGGGCGCGGGGGCCCTCCAAGAGACCCAGTACTTC	-	TRBV4-2	TRBJ2-5	-
CASSRDRDSYEQYF	TGTGCCAGCAGCCGAGACAGGGACTCCTACGAGCAGTACTTC	-	TRBV7-2	TRBJ2-7	TRBD1
CASSQDLVQGLTFNYGYTF	TGTGCCAGCAGCCAAGATCTTGTTCAGGGATTGACCTTTAACTATGGCTACACCTTC	-	TRBV4-2	TRBJ1-2	-
CASSPDRVSEQYF	TGTGCCAGCTCACCAGACAGGGTTTCCGAGCAGTACTTC	-	TRBV18	TRBJ2-7	TRBD1
CASSPAGNEQYF	TGCGCCAGCAGCCCGGCCGGGAACGAGCAGTACTTC	-	TRBV5-1	TRBJ2-7	-
CASSPLPGTSTDTQYF	TGTGCCAGCAGTCCTCTCCCGGGAACCAGCACAGATACGCAGTATTTT	-	TRBV27	TRBJ2-3	-
CASSSPSGTRTEAFF	TGTGCCAGCAGCTCCCCATCCGGGACAAGGACTGAAGCTTTCTTT	-	TRBV5-4	TRBJ1-1	-
CASSPRQGAGGYTF	TGTGCCAGCAGCCCGAGACAGGGTGCAGGTGGCTACACCTTC	-	TRBV7-2	TRBJ1-2	TRBD1